The 32 T cell receptor beta chains given below trace back to one sample, sequenced in a study of human T cells and chemical hapten exposure. TCRdb fed the RACE reads into MiXCR, producing one record per CDR3 protein. The table has 270,000 or so distinct CDR3 sequences, just under 8% seen once. Noted time point: pre-sensitization, week 0. Indicated treatment: therapeutic diphenylcyclopropenone sensitization with weekly scalp DPC. Sample: whole blood, taken in connection with sensitization to the hapten diphenylcyclopropenone (DPC). Every receptor here comes from a man aged 18 to 30 with alopecia areata. Some clones in this sample may be carry-over from other donors' samples.

This clonotype turned up a few times. The chain recombines TRBV7-2 with TRBJ1-6; 10 bases agree with TRBD1. The CDR3 consists of 15 residues. Germline V gene sequence: CDR1 SGHTA, CDR2 FQGNSA. The trim removed 4 bases at V and 5 bases at J, leaving 2 bases unmatched. The CDR3 reads CASSSGTGDNSPLHF. CDR3 DNA: TGTGCCAGCAGCTCCGGGACAGGGGATAATTCACCCCTCCACTTT.

The chain couples TRBV12-3 or TRBV12-4 to TRBJ2-5; D remains unclear. The CDR3 length is 13 residues. Trimming removed 2 bases at V and 2 bases at J, with 6 bases between. This CDR3 is CASSLRRQETQYF. The CDR3 coding sequence is TGTGCCAGCAGTTTACGACGGCAAGAGACCCAGTACTTC.

This clonotype has just a few counts. Written as DNA, the CDR3 is TGCGCCAGCAGCCAAGGACGAGACACCTATAATTCACCCCTCCACTTT. Residues: CASSQGRDTYNSPLHF. J is TRBJ1-6 and V is TRBV4-3; D uncertain. The V and J ends lost 1 base and 2 bases respectively, with 9 bases between them. The CDR3 is made up of 16 amino acids. Germline CDR1 and CDR2: LGHNA and YSLEER.

This clonotype was counted only a few times. The V call is TRBV7-9, the J call TRBJ1-3; 7 bases agree with TRBD1. The CDR3 totals 16 residues. Unmatched junction bases numbered 5, after V lost 3 bases and J lost 0 bases. CDR1 and CDR2 (germline): SEHNR, FQNEAQ (reference sequence). The CDR3 loop is CASSFNRGYSGNTIYF. For the CDR3, the DNA is TGTGCCAGCAGCTTCAACAGGGGCTACTCTGGAAACACCATATATTTT.

This chain joins TRBV5-1 and TRBJ1-1; D unclear. Germline CDR1 is SGHRS and CDR2 is YFSETQ. The V gene lost 1 base and the J gene lost 3 bases, with 13 bases spanning the gap. CDR3 length: 15 residues. CDR3 bases: TGCGCCAGCAGCTTGAGGACCGGGTCGGACACTGAAGCTTTCTTT. The encoded protein is CASSLRTGSDTEAFF.

This clonotype has a handful of counts. The chain employs TRBV6-1 and TRBJ1-1, with 7 bases fitting TRBD1. The CDR3 contains 17 residues. Looked up from germline, CDR1 is MNHNS and CDR2 is SASEGT. V lost 5 bases to trimming and J lost 0 bases; unmatched junction nucleotides: 12. This CDR3 is CASSMKRGQGLNTEAFF. CDR3 sequence (DNA): TGTGCCAGCAGTATGAAGAGGGGGCAGGGGCTGAACACTGAAGCTTTCTTT.

The chain combines TRBV10-3 with TRBJ2-3; D is possibly TRBD2 (6 bases). Germline-derived CDR1 and CDR2 are ENHRY and SYGVKD. The CDR3 loop spans 16 amino acids. V was trimmed by 0 bases and J by 2 bases, leaving 12 bases between them. The CDR3 coding sequence is TGTGCCATCAGTGAGTCGGGGGGAGCCGACACAGATACGCAGTATTTT. Translation gives CAISESGGADTDTQYF.

CDR3 coding DNA: TGTGCCAGCAGCTTGAACAGGGGGGGCCAAGAGACCCAGTACTTC. Amino acid sequence: CASSLNRGGQETQYF. The chain has TRBV11-2 and TRBJ2-5; a weak D match, TRBD1 (8 bases). V lost 3 bases to trimming and J lost 1 base, with 12 bases between them. This CDR3 has 15 amino acids. CDR1 and CDR2 (germline): SGHAT, FQNNGV.

The table lists this clonotype with a few counts. The rearrangement joins TRBV20-1 to TRBJ1-1; TRBD1 matches at 7 bases. This CDR3 comprises 15 residues. Trimming removed 2 bases from V and 0 bases from J; junction bases left unmatched: 6. The V gene's germline CDR1 is DFQATT and CDR2 SNEGSKA (reference sequence). The CDR3 loop reads CSARRGQLMNTEAFF. The CDR3 coding sequence is TGCAGTGCTAGACGGGGACAGTTAATGAACACTGAAGCTTTCTTT.

The rearrangement links TRBV29-1 to TRBJ1-5; tentative D call: TRBD1 (5 bases). The V end lost 4 bases, the J end lost 3 bases, and 7 bases lay between the germline ends. In germline, CDR1 is SQVTM, CDR2 ANQGSEA. CDR3 length: 12 residues. For the CDR3, the DNA is TGCAGCGTTGGGGGACTCAATCAGCCCCAGCATTTT. Translating gives CSVGGLNQPQHF.

In its sample, this clonotype was seen a few times. The DNA of the CDR3 is TGTGCCAGCAGCTGGGGCGCTTCTTCTGAAAAACTGTTTTTT. This encodes CASSWGASSEKLFF. The genes are TRBV7-2 and TRBJ1-4, with a tentative D call TRBD1 (5 bases). The V and J ends lost 4 bases and 7 bases respectively, with 13 bases between them. The CDR3 is made up of 14 amino acids. Germline V gene lookup returns CDR1 SGHTA and CDR2 FQGNSA.

The chain joins TRBV25-1 to TRBJ1-1; 9 bases fit TRBD1. This CDR3 spans 17 amino acids. Unmatched junction bases numbered 11, after V lost 3 bases and J lost 3 bases. Germline CDR1 and CDR2: MGHDK and SYGVNS. CDR3 coding DNA: TGTGCCAGCAGTGATTGGGAGAGAGGGACAGGGTACACTGAAGCTTTCTTT. Translating it yields CASSDWERGTGYTEAFF.

The chain joins TRBV7-9 to TRBJ1-2, with D possibly TRBD1 on 6 matching bases. The CDR3 totals 16 residues. The germline V gene has CDR1 SEHNR and CDR2 FQNEAQ (reference sequence). V lost 5 bases and J 4 bases, leaving 20 bases between the germline ends. The CDR3 is CASSTTRTDLPYGYTF. CDR3 nucleotide sequence: TGTGCCAGCAGCACAACGAGGACAGACCTTCCCTATGGCTACACCTTC. The entire variable domain, with the rest obtained from reference TRBV7-9 and TRBJ1-2, is as follows: DTGVSQNPRHKITKRGQNVTFRCDPISEHNRLYWYRQTLGQGPEFLTYFQNEAQLEKSRLLSDRFSAERPKGSFSTLEIQRTEQGDSAMYLCASSTTRTDLPYGYTFGSGTRLTVV.

The gene calls are TRBV12-3 or TRBV12-4 and TRBJ2-3; D possibly corresponds to TRBD2 (5 bases). This CDR3 region has 12 residues. Trimming cost V 4 bases and J 8 bases, with 10 bases left between them. The CDR3 reads CASSYSGGTQYF. The CDR3 nucleotides are TGTGCCAGCAGTTACTCCGGAGGTACGCAGTATTTT.

At least ten counts were recorded for this clonotype. The CDR3 region has the DNA TGTGCCAGCAGCGTAGTCCCCGGGGTTGAGCAGTTCTTC. Translated, it gives CASSVVPGVEQFF. The chain combines TRBV9 with TRBJ2-1; D possibly corresponds to TRBD2 (5 bases). Germline-derived CDR1 and CDR2 are SGDLS and YYNGEE. V lost 0 bases and J 9 bases, leaving 10 bases between the germline ends. This CDR3 has 13 residues.

The table lists this clonotype with a few counts. The chain joins TRBV4-2 to TRBJ2-1; D perhaps matches TRBD2 (5 bases). Germline values: CDR1 LGHNA, CDR2 YNFKEQ. This CDR3 spans 20 amino acids. Deletions cut 0 bases from V and 4 bases from J, with 25 bases between. In DNA, the CDR3 is TGTGCCAGCAGCCAAGATAAGATCCTTATTGCGGGTGCACTGTACAATGAGCAGTTCTTC. This encodes CASSQDKILIAGALYNEQFF.

This clonotype occurred a few times. The CDR3 region has the DNA TGTGCCAGCAGCTTAAGCGGGGGGTCTGAAGCTTTCTTT. Its protein is CASSLSGGSEAFF. The rearrangement links TRBV7-2 to TRBJ1-1; TRBD1 is a possible D gene (5 bases). V lost 2 bases to trimming and J lost 6 bases, with 10 bases between them. This CDR3 contains 13 residues. CDR1 is SGHTA and CDR2 is FQGNSA in the germline V gene. Complete variable domain (other parts from reference TRBV7-2 and TRBJ1-1): GAGVSQSPSNKVTEKGKDVELRCDPISGHTALYWYRQSLGQGLEFLIYFQGNSAPDKSGLPSDRFSAERTGGSVSTLTIQRTQQEDSAVYLCASSLSGGSEAFFGQGTRLTVV.

The table lists this clonotype with many counts. The chain recombines TRBV29-1 with TRBJ2-5; D gene ambiguous. The CDR3 is 11 residues long. The V end lost 4 bases, the J end lost 4 bases, and 7 bases lay between the germline ends. Germline-derived CDR1 and CDR2 are SQVTM and ANQGSEA. CDR3 sequence (DNA): TGCAGCGTTGTCCTGGTAGAGACCCAGTACTTC. Translated, it gives CSVVLVETQYF. Drawing the rest from reference TRBV29-1 and TRBJ2-5, the complete variable domain is SAVISQKPSRDICQRGTSLTIQCQVDSQVTMMFWYRQQPGQSLTLIATANQGSEATYESGFVIDKFPISRPNLTFSTLTVSNMSPEDSSIYLCSVVLVETQYFGPGTRLLVL.

This chain connects TRBV18 to TRBJ1-2; 7 positions agree with TRBD1. J was trimmed by 8 bases and V by 3 bases; bases with no gene match: 12. This CDR3 is built from 15 residues. Germline CDR1 is KGHSH and CDR2 is LQKENI. The CDR3 is CASSPQEGAIEGYTF. The CDR3 nucleotides read TGTGCCAGCTCACCGCAGGAGGGGGCGATCGAAGGCTACACCTTC.

The V gene is TRBV7-3, the J gene TRBJ1-2; D not resolved. Germline V lookup: CDR1 SGHTA, CDR2 FQGTGA. V was clipped by 5 bases and J by 4 bases, with 17 bases between them. The length of the CDR3 is 15 residues. This chain's CDR3 is CASSPSGSGTYGYTF. As DNA, the CDR3 is TGTGCCAGCAGCCCGTCCGGGAGTGGTACCTATGGCTACACCTTC.

This clonotype occurred a few times. J is TRBJ1-2 and V is TRBV4-3; D not certain. CDR1 and CDR2 (germline): LGHNA, YSLEER. The CDR3 covers 15 residues. V was clipped by 0 bases and J by 4 bases, with 12 bases between them. As DNA, the CDR3 is TGCGCCAGCAGCCAAGATCCCCAGGTCGGCTATGGCTACACCTTC. It codes for CASSQDPQVGYGYTF.

This chain uses TRBV12-3 or TRBV12-4 with TRBJ2-2; TRBD1 is a possible D gene (6 bases). V lost 6 bases to trimming and J lost 0 bases, with 14 bases between them. The CDR3 totals 16 residues. The CDR3 loop is CASSQTGTSNTGELFF. In DNA, the CDR3 is TGTGCCAGCAGCCAGACCGGGACATCGAACACCGGGGAGCTGTTTTTT.

The CDR3 loop is CASSSPRGTGGTDTQYF. As DNA, the CDR3 is TGTGCCAGCAGTTCCCCTCGGGGGACAGGGGGCACAGATACGCAGTATTTT. The chain carries TRBV28 and TRBJ2-3; TRBD1 matches at 10 bases. Germline CDR1 is MDHEN and CDR2 is SYDVKM. The CDR3 has 17 residues. The V and J ends lost 4 bases and 1 base, in that order; junction bases with no gene match: 8.

A few counts support this clonotype. This rearrangement joins TRBV7-9 to TRBJ2-1, with 9 bases fitting TRBD2. J was trimmed by 6 bases and V by 2 bases; bases with no gene match: 8. Germline CDR1 SEHNR, CDR2 FQNEAQ (reference sequence). The CDR3 extends over 16 amino acids. This CDR3 is CASSLRSGGSSNEQFF. CDR3 nucleotide sequence: TGTGCCAGCAGCTTAAGGAGCGGGGGGAGCTCCAATGAGCAGTTCTTC.

V gene TRBV7-9 combines with J gene TRBJ2-2; D gene uncertain. The CDR3 runs to 13 residues. V dropped 0 bases and J dropped 6 bases, with 5 bases sitting between them. CDR1 SEHNR and CDR2 FQNEAQ come from the germline V gene (reference sequence). CDR3 amino acids: CASSLAYSGELFF. As DNA, the CDR3 is TGTGCCAGCAGCTTAGCGTACTCCGGGGAGCTGTTTTTT.

This clonotype was detected only a few times. The chain's CDR3 is CASSQGVIRGGNNEQFF. CDR3 nucleotides: TGCGCCAGCAGCCAAGGTGTCATTAGGGGGGGTAACAATGAGCAGTTCTTC. The chain links TRBV4-1 to TRBJ2-1; a weak D match, TRBD2 (7 bases). Germline V gene lookup returns CDR1 MGHRA and CDR2 YSYEKL. The CDR3 sequence is 17 residues long. Deletions cut 1 base from V and 5 bases from J, with 18 bases between.

This clonotype occurred a few times. The chain recombines TRBV5-1 with TRBJ1-1; 7 nucleotides match TRBD1. The germline V gene has CDR1 SGHRS and CDR2 YFSETQ. Germline trimming cut 5 bases from V and 5 bases from J; bases unmatched to any gene: 6. The CDR3 spans 13 residues. In nucleotides, the CDR3 is TGCGCCAGCAGTCAGGGGGAATTGACTGAAGCTTTCTTT. This encodes CASSQGELTEAFF.

This chain joins TRBV6-5 and TRBJ2-6, with 8 bases lining up with TRBD1. Germline CDR1 is MNHEY and CDR2 is SVGAGI. The CDR3 loop spans 16 amino acids. Losses at the gene ends were 6 bases for V and 2 bases for J; bases not matched to a gene: 6. The CDR3 bases are TGTGCCAGCAGGACAGGGGACCGCACTGGGGCCAACGTCCTGACTTTC. This sequence encodes CASRTGDRTGANVLTF.

V usage is TRBV3-1 and J usage is TRBJ1-2; 7 bases are a match to TRBD1. Germline lookup yields CDR1 LGHDT and CDR2 YNNKEL (reference sequence). There are 16 residues in the CDR3. The junction had 11 bases not matched to a gene; V was cut back by 5 bases and J by 2 bases. The CDR3 protein is CASSILTGDSNYGYTF. Here the CDR3 DNA reads TGTGCCAGCAGCATCCTAACAGGGGACTCAAACTATGGCTACACCTTC.

This clonotype was counted only a few times. This chain uses TRBV3-1 with TRBJ2-2; D is perhaps TRBD2 (5 bases). V lost 8 bases to trimming and J lost 4 bases, with 11 bases between them. Germline CDR1 LGHDT, CDR2 YNNKEL (reference sequence). The CDR3 is made up of 13 amino acids. The CDR3 DNA reads as TGTGCCAGCGTTGGACTGCGCACCGGGGAGCTGTTTTTT. Translating gives CASVGLRTGELFF.

This chain links TRBV4-2 with TRBJ1-1; 7 bases are shared with TRBD1. The CDR3 has 16 amino acids. Germline CDR1 is LGHNA and CDR2 is YNFKEQ. V shed 2 bases, J shed 3 bases, and the junction held 9 bases outside the gene matches. DNA of the CDR3: TGTGCCAGCAGCCAATTTGGGAGACAGGGCGACACTGAAGCTTTCTTT. The encoded protein is CASSQFGRQGDTEAFF.

This clonotype was counted many times. The chain uses TRBV7-2 and TRBJ2-3, with TRBD1 matching over 11 bases. The germline gives CDR1 SGHTA, CDR2 FQGNSA. After removal of 4 bases from V and 3 bases from J, the junction contained 3 bases not matched to a gene. The CDR3 extends over 15 amino acids. CDR3 in DNA: TGTGCCAGCAGCTCCGGACAGGGGGCAACAGATACGCAGTATTTT. Translating it yields CASSSGQGATDTQYF.